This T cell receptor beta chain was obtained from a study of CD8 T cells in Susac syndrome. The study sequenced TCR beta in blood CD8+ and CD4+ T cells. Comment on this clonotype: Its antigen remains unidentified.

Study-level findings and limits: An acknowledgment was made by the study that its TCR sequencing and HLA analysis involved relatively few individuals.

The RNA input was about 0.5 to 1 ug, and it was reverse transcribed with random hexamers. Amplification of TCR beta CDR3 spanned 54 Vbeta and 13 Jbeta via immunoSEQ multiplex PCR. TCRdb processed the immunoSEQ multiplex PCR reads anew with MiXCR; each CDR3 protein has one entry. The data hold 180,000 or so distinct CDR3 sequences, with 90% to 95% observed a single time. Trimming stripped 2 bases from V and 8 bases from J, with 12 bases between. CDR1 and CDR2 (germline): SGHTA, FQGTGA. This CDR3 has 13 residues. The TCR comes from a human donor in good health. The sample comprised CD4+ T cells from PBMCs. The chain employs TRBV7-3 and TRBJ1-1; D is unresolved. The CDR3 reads CASSLYREREAFF. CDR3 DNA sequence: TGTGCCAGCAGCTTATATCGGGAGAGGGAAGCTTTCTTT.